The 15 T cell receptor beta chains reported below all come from one sample, sequenced in a study of T-cell reconstitution after alpha-beta-depleted transplantation in children. Preparation of the TCRbeta library involved a method that used unique molecular identifiers. One entry per CDR3 protein, called by TCRdb with MiXCR from the PCR reads. The sample lists hundreds of thousands of distinct CDR3 sequences; approximately 15% were seen once. Sequenced here: PBMCs from the stem cell graft donor, sampled from the stem cell graft. The receptor source for this set is a human donor who donated a stem cell graft to a child with acute myeloid leukemia.

The sample holds many counts of this clonotype. The genes are TRBV5-6 and TRBJ2-5; the D call may be TRBD1 or TRBD2 (6 bases each). Trimming pared 1 base from V and 5 bases from J, leaving 12 bases between. This CDR3 contains 14 residues. From germline, CDR1 is SGHDT and CDR2 YYEEEE. The CDR3 is CASSLLGGKETQYF. For the CDR3, the DNA is TGTGCCAGCAGCTTGCTGGGGGGCAAGGAGACCCAGTACTTC.

The sample holds many counts of this clonotype. V is TRBV20-1 and J is TRBJ1-1; a possible D gene is TRBD1 (6 bases). The CDR3 consists of 14 residues. Between the trimmed V and J ends, which lost 5 bases and 1 base, there was a span of 14 bases. Germline V gene data show CDR1 as DFQATT and CDR2 as SNEGSKA (reference sequence). DNA of the CDR3: TGCAGTGCTGGGGTCAGGGGTCAGAACACTGAAGCTTTCTTT. Its protein is CSAGVRGQNTEAFF.

A note on this clonotype: A read error is possible here, since a much larger clone lies one base away. The V gene is TRBV13, the J gene TRBJ1-1, with D possibly being TRBD1 (5 bases). The length of the CDR3 is 14 residues. Trimming took 5 bases from V and 5 from J, leaving 15 bases between them. CDR1 and CDR2 (germline): PRHDT, FYEKMQ (reference sequence). CDR3 coding DNA: TGTGCCAGCAGCGCCCAGGGACTTGAGACTGAAGCTTTCTTT. Amino acid sequence: CASSAQGLETEAFF.

This clonotype was seen at least ten times. V usage is TRBV20-1 and J usage is TRBJ2-1, with 9 nucleotides matching TRBD1. V shed 0 bases, J shed 7 bases, and the junction held 4 bases outside the gene matches. The CDR3 loop spans 14 amino acids. CDR1 and CDR2 from the germline V gene are DFQATT and SNEGSKA (reference sequence). CDR3 bases: TGCAGTGCTAGAGATCCGGACAGGGGAAATGAGCAGTTCTTC. Its protein is CSARDPDRGNEQFF.

At least ten counts were recorded for this clonotype. V is TRBV29-1 and J is TRBJ2-7; 10 bases line up with TRBD1. The junction had 4 bases not matched to a gene; V was cut back by 7 bases and J by 4 bases. This CDR3 spans 12 amino acids. Germline V CDR1 and CDR2: SQVTM, ANQGSEA. CDR3 sequence: CSGRTGGYEQYF. In nucleotides, the CDR3 is TGCAGCGGCCGGACAGGGGGTTACGAGCAGTACTTC.

This clonotype has at least ten counts. Here the CDR3 reads CSARTGTKNIQYF. The CDR3 DNA is TGCAGTGCGAGGACAGGGACCAAAAACATTCAGTACTTC. The chain recombines TRBV20-1 with TRBJ2-4, with 8 positions matching TRBD1. The CDR3 consists of 13 residues. Germline CDR1 reads DFQATT; CDR2 reads SNEGSKA (reference sequence). Germline trimming cut 6 bases from V and 2 bases from J; bases unmatched to any gene: 3.

This clonotype was picked up many times. V is TRBV25-1 and J is TRBJ2-1; D may correspond to TRBD1 or TRBD2 (5 bases each). Germline-derived CDR1 and CDR2 are MGHDK and SYGVNS. The CDR3 length is 13 residues. With 6 bases removed from V and 8 bases from J, the gap between germline ends came to 14 bases. The CDR3 region is CASRGTGLDEQFF. In DNA form, the CDR3 reads TGTGCCAGCAGGGGGACCGGGTTAGATGAGCAGTTCTTC.

This clonotype came up many times. The V call is TRBV5-5, the J call TRBJ1-2; D is unresolved. This CDR3 has 14 amino acids. Germline V gene data show CDR1 as SGHKS and CDR2 as YYEKEE (reference sequence). The V gene lost 0 bases and the J gene lost 0 bases, with 6 bases spanning the gap. The CDR3 sequence: CASSLGNTNYGYTF. For the CDR3, the DNA is TGTGCCAGCAGCTTGGGGAATACTAACTATGGCTACACCTTC. The whole variable domain, filled in from reference TRBV5-5 and TRBJ1-2, reads DAGVTQSPTHLIKTRGQQVTLRCSPISGHKSVSWYQQVLGQGPQFIFQYYEKEERGRGNFPDRFSARQFPNYSSELNVNALLLGDSALYLCASSLGNTNYGYTFGSGTRLTVV.

Ten or more counts support this clonotype. The V and J genes are TRBV5-5 and TRBJ2-2; D is ambiguous. V lost 4 bases and J lost 3, with 7 bases in between. In germline, CDR1 is SGHKS, CDR2 YYEKEE (reference sequence). This CDR3 comprises 13 residues. For the CDR3, the DNA is TGTGCCAGCAGCGTGACGGACACCGGGGAGCTGTTTTTT. Translating it yields CASSVTDTGELFF.

The chain combines TRBV5-1 with TRBJ2-3; D possibly corresponds to TRBD1 (6 bases). The CDR3 has 16 amino acids. V was clipped by 0 bases and J by 2 bases, with 13 bases between them. Germline V CDR1 and CDR2: SGHRS, YFSETQ. The CDR3 sequence is CASSLEPDSFTDTQYF. The CDR3 DNA is TGCGCCAGCAGCTTGGAGCCGGACAGCTTCACAGATACGCAGTATTTT.

The table lists this clonotype with a few counts. The chain links TRBV7-2 to TRBJ2-1; a weak D match, TRBD2 (6 bases). Between the trimmed V and J ends, which lost 5 bases and 6 bases, there was a span of 14 bases. CDR1 is SGHTA, CDR2 FQGNSA, per germline. The CDR3 has 14 amino acids. The CDR3 DNA reads as TGTGCCAGCAGCGTCTCCGGGACTCTCAATGAGCAGTTCTTC. Its protein product is CASSVSGTLNEQFF. Full variable domain (rest looked up from reference TRBV7-2 and TRBJ2-1): GAGVSQSPSNKVTEKGKDVELRCDPISGHTALYWYRQSLGQGLEFLIYFQGNSAPDKSGLPSDRFSAERTGGSVSTLTIQRTQQEDSAVYLCASSVSGTLNEQFFGPGTRLTVL.

This clonotype appeared many times. The rearrangement uses TRBV20-1 and TRBJ1-5; 8 bases match TRBD1. CDR1 is DFQATT, CDR2 SNEGSKA, per germline (reference sequence). This CDR3 has 14 residues. With 3 bases clipped from V and 2 bases from J, the junction kept 3 bases outside the gene matches. This CDR3 reads CSASRGRGNQPQHF. The DNA of the CDR3 is TGCAGTGCTAGCAGGGGGCGCGGCAATCAGCCCCAGCATTTT.

This clonotype was counted many times. J is TRBJ1-6 and V is TRBV20-1; a possible D gene is TRBD1 (5 bases). The CDR3 length is 13 residues. V was trimmed by 0 bases and J by 7 bases, leaving 7 bases between them. CDR1 and CDR2 (germline): DFQATT, SNEGSKA (reference sequence). CDR3 sequence reads: CSARDGGNSPLHF. CDR3 nucleotides: TGCAGTGCTAGAGATGGGGGGAATTCACCCCTCCACTTT.

This clonotype was recorded many times. The chain uses TRBV15 and TRBJ1-1, with D hard to call. The germline V and J ends were trimmed by 0 bases and 5 bases, with 13 bases remaining between them. The CDR3 covers 15 residues. CDR1 is LNHNV, CDR2 YYDKDF, per germline (reference sequence). The CDR3 region is CATSRDRRRETEAFF. The CDR3 DNA is TGTGCCACCAGCAGAGATCGGAGACGAGAAACTGAAGCTTTCTTT.

The CDR3 DNA follows: TGTGCCAGCAGTCCGGGACACCTAAACTATGGCTACACCTTC. Protein sequence: CASSPGHLNYGYTF. J is TRBJ1-2 and V is TRBV25-1; possibly TRBD1 for D (6 bases). This CDR3 region has 14 residues. The V and J ends lost 5 bases and 2 bases respectively, with 12 bases between them. Germline V gives CDR1 MGHDK, CDR2 SYGVNS.